The 27 T cell receptor beta chains below come from one sample, sequenced in a study of blood T cell repertoires in COVID-19. TCRdb keeps only in-frame clones here, not all; method: immunoSEQ multiplex PCR. The data show tens of thousands of clones, 82% seen once. Sequenced: peripheral blood. These TCRs come from a man older than 75 with COVID-19, enrolled during active disease.

This clone has only one observation. The chain couples TRBV5-1 to TRBJ2-4, with 8 bases identical to TRBD1. Germline-derived CDR1 and CDR2 are SGHRS and YFSETQ. V was clipped by 7 bases and J by 5 bases; unmatched bases: 11. The CDR3 spans 15 residues. The chain's CDR3 is CASGLSGTGENIQYF. The CDR3 region has the DNA TGCGCCAGCGGCCTCTCCGGGACAGGAGAAAACATTCAGTACTTC.

The rearrangement joins TRBV9 to TRBJ1-6; no definite D call. The CDR3 extends over 8 amino acids. Trimming removed 7 bases from V and 15 bases from J, with 5 bases in between. From germline, CDR1 is SGDLS and CDR2 YYNGEE. This chain's CDR3 is CASPHLHF. The CDR3 DNA is TGTGCCAGCCCCCACCTCCACTTT. Filled out from reference TRBV9 and TRBJ1-6, the complete variable domain reads DSGVTQTPKHLITATGQRVTLRCSPRSGDLSVYWYQQSLDQGLQFLIQYYNGEERAKGNILERFSAQQFPDLHSELNLSSLELGDSALYFCASPHLHFGNGTRLTVT.

This clone has a single count. The J gene is TRBJ1-4, the V gene TRBV28, with a weak D call TRBD1 (6 bases). The CDR3 sequence is 16 residues long. Between the trimmed V and J ends, which lost 7 bases and 1 base, there was a span of 16 bases. Germline V gives CDR1 MDHEN, CDR2 SYDVKM. The CDR3 here is CASTIGGPLTNEKLFF. DNA for the CDR3: TGTGCCAGCACTATCGGGGGGCCGTTAACTAATGAAAAACTGTTTTTT.

The rearrangement links TRBV7-2 to TRBJ1-2; 8 bases are shared with TRBD1. The CDR3 extends over 14 amino acids. Germline lookup yields CDR1 SGHTA and CDR2 FQGNSA. After removal of 1 base from V and 4 bases from J, the junction contained 2 bases not matched to a gene. Here the CDR3 DNA reads TGTGCCAGCAGCTTAGGGACAGGGACCTATGGCTACACCTTC. Its translation: CASSLGTGTYGYTF.

The count of this clone is one. The V gene is TRBV6-2 or TRBV6-3, the J gene TRBJ2-3; TRBD2 matches at 12 bases. Germline loops: CDR1 MNHEY, CDR2 SVGEGT. The junction had 8 bases not matched to a gene; V was cut back by 2 bases and J by 5 bases. The CDR3 consists of 17 residues. CDR3 nucleotide sequence: TGTGCCAGCAGTTACCTGCTAGCGGGGGGGCGAAGAGATACGCAGTATTTT. This codes for CASSYLLAGGRRDTQYF.

The J gene is TRBJ1-2, the V gene TRBV19, with D possibly being TRBD1 (5 bases). Per the germline V gene, CDR1 is LNHDA and CDR2 is SQIVND (reference sequence). V lost 5 bases to trimming and J lost 8 bases, with 21 bases between them. The CDR3 is made up of 15 amino acids. The chain's CDR3 is CASSPQTRGFGGYTF. The CDR3 DNA reads TGTGCCAGTAGTCCCCAAACCCGGGGGTTTGGGGGCTACACCTTC.

V is TRBV27 and J is TRBJ1-1; D might be TRBD1 (5 bases). V was cut by 8 bases and J by 11 bases, with 15 bases left in between. This CDR3 contains 11 residues. Germline-derived CDR1 and CDR2 are MNHEY and SMNVEV (reference sequence). For the CDR3, the DNA is TGTGCCAGCGGGAAGCGGGACGGGGCTTTCTTT. Residues: CASGKRDGAFF.

The gene calls are TRBV6-1 and TRBJ2-7; D might be TRBD2 (5 bases). V was clipped by 2 bases and J by 3 bases, with 5 bases between them. CDR3 length: 12 residues. Germline V gene data show CDR1 as MNHNS and CDR2 as SASEGT. The CDR3 is CASSESGYEQYF. The CDR3 nucleotides are TGTGCCAGCAGTGAAAGCGGCTACGAGCAGTACTTC.

V is TRBV5-5 and J is TRBJ1-6; D gene uncertain. Trimming shortened V by 1 base and J by 5 bases, and 10 bases separated the two germline ends. The CDR3 totals 15 residues. The germline V gene has CDR1 SGHKS and CDR2 YYEKEE (reference sequence). The CDR3: CASSLLGSHNSPLHF. The CDR3 region has the DNA TGTGCCAGCAGCTTGCTAGGCAGCCATAATTCACCCCTCCACTTT.

The CDR3 spells CASSQDKNRWGKLFF. The CDR3 DNA follows: TGCGCCAGCAGCCAAGATAAGAACAGGTGGGGAAAACTGTTTTTT. The rearrangement joins TRBV4-3 to TRBJ1-4; a possible D gene is TRBD1 (5 bases). This CDR3 is 15 amino acids long. Trimming stripped 0 bases from V and 10 bases from J, with 15 bases between. CDR1 and CDR2 from the germline V gene are LGHNA and YSLEER.

This sequence joins TRBV7-3 and TRBJ2-1; D possibly corresponds to TRBD2 (7 bases). Germline V gene lookup returns CDR1 SGHTA and CDR2 FQGTGA. The CDR3 has 18 residues. V was pared by 5 bases and J by 7 bases, with 27 bases between. DNA of the CDR3: TGTGCCAGCAGCACGAAGGCCACAGTGGGGGGGGGCCTTAATGAGCAGTTCTTC. This encodes CASSTKATVGGGLNEQFF.

The V call is TRBV15, the J call TRBJ2-6; 10 nucleotides agree with TRBD1. This CDR3 region has 15 residues. Germline CDR1 reads LNHNV; CDR2 reads YYDKDF (reference sequence). V was clipped by 3 bases and J by 4 bases; unmatched bases: 0. In nucleotides, the CDR3 is TGTGCCACCAGCAGGGGACAGGGGGGGGCCAACGTCCTGACTTTC. This encodes CATSRGQGGANVLTF.

This clone was counted a single time. The V call is TRBV7-9, the J call TRBJ1-6; D is unresolved. This CDR3 is 12 amino acids long. V shed 3 bases and J shed 10 bases, with 7 bases lying between them. CDR1 is SEHNR, CDR2 FQNEAQ, per germline (reference sequence). The CDR3: CASSLRGSPLHF. Here the CDR3 DNA reads TGTGCCAGCAGCTTGAGAGGGTCACCCCTCCACTTT.

The chain employs TRBV18 and TRBJ1-4; 7 positions agree with TRBD1. The CDR3 has 14 amino acids. Germline V gives CDR1 KGHSH, CDR2 LQKENI. With V trimmed by 4 bases and J by 5 bases, 4 bases remained unmatched. The CDR3 DNA follows: TGTGCCAGCTCACAGGACAGGCAGAATGAAAAACTGTTTTTT. Translating it yields CASSQDRQNEKLFF.

The chain recombines TRBV30 with TRBJ1-1, with D maybe TRBD1 (6 bases). The germline V gene has CDR1 GTSNPN and CDR2 SVGIG (reference sequence). Trimming removed 4 bases at V and 0 bases at J, with 12 bases between. CDR3 size: 14 residues. CDR3 nucleotides: TGTGCCTGGACTCAAGGGGGGGTGAACACTGAAGCTTTCTTT. Translating it yields CAWTQGGVNTEAFF. Variable domain in full (rest from reference TRBV30 and TRBJ1-1): SQTIHQWPATLVQPVGSPLSLECTVEGTSNPNLYWYRQAAGRGLQLLFYSVGIGQISSEVPQNLSASRPQDRQFILSSKKLLLSDSGFYLCAWTQGGVNTEAFFGQGTRLTVV.

The rearrangement joins TRBV18 to TRBJ1-6; D is perhaps TRBD1 (5 bases). The germline gives CDR1 KGHSH, CDR2 LQKENI. Trimming left V 0 bases short and J 8 bases short, with 8 bases between. CDR3 length: 14 residues. CDR3 sequence: CASSPPDTDSPLHF. The CDR3 DNA is TGTGCCAGCTCACCACCGGACACCGATTCACCCCTCCACTTT.

This clone is medium-sized within its sample. The chain uses TRBV6-4 and TRBJ2-1, with 14 bases matching TRBD2. In germline, CDR1 is MRHNA, CDR2 SNTAGT. CDR3 length: 15 amino acids. J gave up 9 bases and V 6 bases, and 7 bases lay outside the gene matches. CDR3 bases: TGTGCCAGCAGCCTAGGACTAGCGGGGGGCACTGAGCAGTTCTTC. Its protein product is CASSLGLAGGTEQFF.

The gene calls are TRBV5-1 and TRBJ2-1; 12 bases are a match to TRBD2. Germline CDR1 and CDR2: SGHRS and YFSETQ. There are 15 residues in the CDR3. Trimming removed 4 bases from V and 8 bases from J; junction bases left unmatched: 7. DNA for the CDR3: TGCGCCAGCAGCCCTAGCGGGGGGGCCGTCCATGAGCAGTTCTTC. Translation gives CASSPSGGAVHEQFF.

The V and J genes are TRBV21-1 and TRBJ1-1; the listed D gene, TRBD1, was not tested against the DNA. TRBV21-1 is a pseudogene locus. The CDR3 runs to 16 residues. This chain's CDR3 is CASSCYEGAVNTEAFF. CDR3 DNA: TGTGCCAGCAGCTGTTACGAAGGGGCCGTGAACACTGAAGCTTTCTTT.

Here the CDR3 reads CATSRGASGDPRGETQYF. The CDR3, as DNA: TGTGCCACCAGCAGAGGGGCTAGCGGGGATCCCAGGGGCGAGACCCAGTACTTC. This chain uses TRBV15 with TRBJ2-5; 9 bases fit TRBD2. V dropped 1 base and J dropped 5; count of bases not matched to a gene: 14. Germline CDR1 is LNHNV and CDR2 is YYDKDF (reference sequence). The CDR3 has 18 residues.

In its sample, this clone was seen a few times. Written as DNA, the CDR3 is TGTGCCAGCATTCCAAGCGGGGTAAGCTCCTACGAGCAGTACTTC. Protein product: CASIPSGVSSYEQYF. This chain joins TRBV28 and TRBJ2-7, with 7 nucleotides matching TRBD2. The germline V gene has CDR1 MDHEN and CDR2 SYDVKM. The CDR3 totals 15 residues. With V trimmed by 7 bases and J by 0 bases, 9 bases remained unmatched.

V gene TRBV5-1 combines with J gene TRBJ2-5; 8 nucleotides agree with TRBD2. The germline V gene has CDR1 SGHRS and CDR2 YFSETQ. The trim removed 0 bases at V and 2 bases at J, leaving 3 bases unmatched. The CDR3 runs 15 residues. CDR3 nucleotide sequence: TGCGCCAGCAGCTTGGGATTAGCGGGGCAAGAGACCCAGTACTTC. As protein: CASSLGLAGQETQYF.

The chain joins TRBV5-5 to TRBJ1-2; no firm D call. The germline V gene encodes CDR1 SGHKS and CDR2 YYEKEE (reference sequence). V lost 1 base and J 3 bases, leaving 19 bases between the germline ends. The CDR3 totals 17 residues. CDR3 nucleotides: TGTGCCAGCAGCTTGTGGCTCATGGGAGGGTCTGACTATGGCTACACCTTC. Protein product: CASSLWLMGGSDYGYTF.

There are a few counts of this clone. The rearrangement joins TRBV19 to TRBJ1-6; 7 bases align to TRBD1. The CDR3 spans 18 residues. V lost 5 bases, J lost 5 bases, and 15 bases stayed unmatched. Germline CDR1 LNHDA, CDR2 SQIVND (reference sequence). The CDR3: CASSLHGTVKLNNSPLHF. CDR3 sequence (DNA): TGTGCCAGTAGTTTACACGGGACAGTGAAACTTAATAATTCACCCCTCCACTTT. The entire variable domain, with the rest obtained from reference TRBV19 and TRBJ1-6, is as follows: DGGITQSPKYLFRKEGQNVTLSCEQNLNHDAMYWYRQDPGQGLRLIYYSQIVNDFQKGDIAEGYSVSREKKESFPLTVTSAQKNPTAFYLCASSLHGTVKLNNSPLHFGNGTRLTVT.

The chain is built from TRBV12-5 and TRBJ1-2; D is unresolved. The CDR3 has 14 amino acids. Trimming cost V 1 base and J 6 bases, with 12 bases left between them. CDR1 LGHNT and CDR2 FRNRAP come from the germline V gene. The CDR3 loop reads CASGLAPDGNGYTF. The DNA of the CDR3 is TGTGCTAGTGGTTTGGCCCCGGACGGGAATGGCTACACCTTC.

The CDR3 DNA reads TGCGCCAGCAGCTTGACCGGGACAGGGGGCGAAAAACTGTTTTTT. Translating gives CASSLTGTGGEKLFF. This chain links TRBV5-1 with TRBJ1-4; 12 bases map to TRBD1. CDR1 is SGHRS, CDR2 YFSETQ, per germline. With 1 base clipped from V and 8 bases from J, the junction kept 3 bases outside the gene matches. This CDR3 has 15 residues. The full variable domain, its missing parts supplied by reference TRBV5-1 and TRBJ1-4, is KAGVTQTPRYLIKTRGQQVTLSCSPISGHRSVSWYQQTPGQGLQFLFEYFSETQRNKGNFPGRFSGRQFSNSRSEMNVSTLELGDSALYLCASSLTGTGGEKLFFGSGTQLSVL.

The chain has TRBV5-4 and TRBJ2-2; tentative D call: TRBD1 (6 bases). The germline V gene encodes CDR1 SGHNT and CDR2 YYREEE (reference sequence). This CDR3 has 15 residues. V was pared by 4 bases and J by 2 bases, with 12 bases between. CDR3 sequence reads: CASSEDRGNTGELFF. The DNA of the CDR3 is TGTGCCAGCAGCGAGGACAGAGGTAACACCGGGGAGCTGTTTTTT.